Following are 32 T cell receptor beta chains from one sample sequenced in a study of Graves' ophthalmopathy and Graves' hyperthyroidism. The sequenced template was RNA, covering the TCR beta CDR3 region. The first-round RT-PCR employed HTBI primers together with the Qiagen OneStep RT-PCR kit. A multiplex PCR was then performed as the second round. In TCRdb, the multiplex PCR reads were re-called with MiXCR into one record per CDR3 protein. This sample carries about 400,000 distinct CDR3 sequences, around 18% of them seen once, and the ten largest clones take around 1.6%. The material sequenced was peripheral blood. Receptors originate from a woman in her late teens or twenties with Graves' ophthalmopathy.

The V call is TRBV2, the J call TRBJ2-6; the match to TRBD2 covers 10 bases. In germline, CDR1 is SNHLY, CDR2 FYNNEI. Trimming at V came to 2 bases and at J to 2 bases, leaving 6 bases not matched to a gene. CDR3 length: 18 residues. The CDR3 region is CASSEKRGGFAGANVLTF. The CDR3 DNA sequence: TGTGCCAGCAGTGAAAAGCGGGGGGGCTTCGCTGGGGCCAACGTCCTGACTTTC.

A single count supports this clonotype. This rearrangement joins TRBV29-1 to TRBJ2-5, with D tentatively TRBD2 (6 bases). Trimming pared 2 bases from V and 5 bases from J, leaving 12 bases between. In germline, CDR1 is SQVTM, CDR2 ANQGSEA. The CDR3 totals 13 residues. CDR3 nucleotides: TGCAGCGTTGAAAGGGAGGCTCGGGAGACCCAGTACTTC. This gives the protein CSVEREARETQYF.

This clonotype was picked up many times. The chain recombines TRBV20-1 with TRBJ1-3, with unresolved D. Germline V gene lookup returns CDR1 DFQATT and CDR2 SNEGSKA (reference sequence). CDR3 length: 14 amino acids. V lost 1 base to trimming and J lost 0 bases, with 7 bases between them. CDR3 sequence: CSARVPLSGNTIYF. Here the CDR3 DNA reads TGCAGTGCTAGAGTACCCCTCTCTGGAAACACCATATATTTT.

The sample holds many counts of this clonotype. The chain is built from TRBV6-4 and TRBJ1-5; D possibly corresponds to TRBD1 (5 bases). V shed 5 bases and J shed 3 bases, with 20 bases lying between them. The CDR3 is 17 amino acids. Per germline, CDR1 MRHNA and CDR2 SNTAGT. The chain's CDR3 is CASSTQPRGNNNQPQHF. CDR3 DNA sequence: TGTGCCAGCAGTACCCAGCCGCGGGGGAACAACAATCAGCCCCAGCATTTT.

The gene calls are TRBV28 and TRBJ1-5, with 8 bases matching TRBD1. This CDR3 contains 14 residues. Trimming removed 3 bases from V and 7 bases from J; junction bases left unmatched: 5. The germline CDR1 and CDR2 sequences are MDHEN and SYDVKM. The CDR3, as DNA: TGTGCCAGCAGTTTCCTGACAGGGGACCAGCCCCAGCATTTT. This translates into CASSFLTGDQPQHF.

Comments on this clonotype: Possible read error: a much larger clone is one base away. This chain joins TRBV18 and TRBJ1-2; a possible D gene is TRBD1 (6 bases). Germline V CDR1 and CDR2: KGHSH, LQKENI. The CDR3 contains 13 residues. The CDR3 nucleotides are TGTGCCAGCTCACGATCGGCAGGGGATGGCTACGCCTTC. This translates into CASSRSAGDGYAF.

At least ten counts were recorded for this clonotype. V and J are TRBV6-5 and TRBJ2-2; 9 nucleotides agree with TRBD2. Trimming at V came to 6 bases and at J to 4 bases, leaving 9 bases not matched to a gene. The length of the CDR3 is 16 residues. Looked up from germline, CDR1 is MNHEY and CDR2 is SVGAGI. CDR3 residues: CASRPLAGVGTGELFF. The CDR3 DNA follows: TGTGCCAGCAGACCCTTAGCGGGAGTGGGCACCGGGGAGCTGTTTTTT.

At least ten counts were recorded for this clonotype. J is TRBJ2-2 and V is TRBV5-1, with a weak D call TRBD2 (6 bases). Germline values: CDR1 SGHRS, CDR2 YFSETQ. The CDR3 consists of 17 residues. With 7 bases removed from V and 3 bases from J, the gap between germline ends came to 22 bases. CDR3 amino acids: CASSPRGEVKDTGELFF. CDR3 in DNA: TGCGCCAGCTCCCCCCGTGGGGAGGTCAAAGACACCGGGGAGCTGTTTTTT.

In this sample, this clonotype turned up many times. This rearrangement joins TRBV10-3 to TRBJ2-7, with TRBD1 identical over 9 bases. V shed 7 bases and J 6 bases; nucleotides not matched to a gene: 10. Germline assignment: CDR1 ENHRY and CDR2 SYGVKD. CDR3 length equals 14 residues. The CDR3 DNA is TGTGCCATCACTCCTGGGACAGGGACCGGCGAGCAGTACTTC. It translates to CAITPGTGTGEQYF.

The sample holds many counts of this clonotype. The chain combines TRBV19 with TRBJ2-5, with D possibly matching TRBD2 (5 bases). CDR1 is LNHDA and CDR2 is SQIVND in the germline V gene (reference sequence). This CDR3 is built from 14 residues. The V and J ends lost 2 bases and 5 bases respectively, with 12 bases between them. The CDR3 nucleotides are TGTGCCAGTAGTATAAGTCTGCCGGGGGAGACCCAGTACTTC. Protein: CASSISLPGETQYF.

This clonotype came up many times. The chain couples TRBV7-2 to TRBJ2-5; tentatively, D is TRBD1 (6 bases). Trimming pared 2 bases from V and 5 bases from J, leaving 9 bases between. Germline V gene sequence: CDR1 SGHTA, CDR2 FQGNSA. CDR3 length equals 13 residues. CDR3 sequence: CASSLMQGETQYF. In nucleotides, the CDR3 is TGTGCCAGCAGCTTAATGCAGGGGGAGACCCAGTACTTC.

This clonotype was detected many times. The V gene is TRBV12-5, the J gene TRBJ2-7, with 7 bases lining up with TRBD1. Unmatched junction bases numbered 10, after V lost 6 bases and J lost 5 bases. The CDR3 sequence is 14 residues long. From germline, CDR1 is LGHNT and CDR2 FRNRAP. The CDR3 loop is CASGQDRAPHEQYF. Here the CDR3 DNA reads TGTGCTAGTGGCCAAGACAGGGCCCCGCACGAGCAGTACTTC.

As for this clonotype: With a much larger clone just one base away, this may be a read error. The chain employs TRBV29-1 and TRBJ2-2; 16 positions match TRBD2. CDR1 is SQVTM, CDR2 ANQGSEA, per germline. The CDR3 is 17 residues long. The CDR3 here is CSVGGLAGGPAAGEMFF. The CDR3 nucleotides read TGCAGCGTTGGGGGACTAGCGGGAGGGCCGGCCGCCGGGGAGATGTTTTTT.

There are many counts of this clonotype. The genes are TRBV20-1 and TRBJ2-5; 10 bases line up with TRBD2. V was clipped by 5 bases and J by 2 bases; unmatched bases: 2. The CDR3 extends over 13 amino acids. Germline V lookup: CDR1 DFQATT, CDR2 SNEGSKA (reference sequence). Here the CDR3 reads CSALLAGQETQYF. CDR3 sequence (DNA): TGCAGTGCTTTACTAGCGGGGCAAGAGACCCAGTACTTC.

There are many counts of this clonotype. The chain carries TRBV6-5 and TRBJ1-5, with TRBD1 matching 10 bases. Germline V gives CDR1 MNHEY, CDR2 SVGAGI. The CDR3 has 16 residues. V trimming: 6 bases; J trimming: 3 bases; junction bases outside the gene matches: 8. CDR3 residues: CASSPRDRGPNQPQHF. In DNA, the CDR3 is TGTGCCAGCAGCCCCCGGGACAGGGGACCCAATCAGCCCCAGCATTTT.

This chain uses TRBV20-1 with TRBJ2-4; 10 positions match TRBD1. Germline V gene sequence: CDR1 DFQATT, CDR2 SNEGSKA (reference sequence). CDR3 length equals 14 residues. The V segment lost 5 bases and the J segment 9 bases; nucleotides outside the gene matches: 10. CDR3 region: CSALETGGSGIQYF. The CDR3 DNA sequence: TGCAGTGCTCTAGAGACAGGGGGCTCAGGCATTCAGTACTTC.

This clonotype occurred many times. The CDR3 DNA follows: TGTGCCAGCAGTTACTCCGGAAAAGCTTTCTTT. It translates to CASSYSGKAFF. The chain is built from TRBV6-5 and TRBJ1-1; D is undetermined. Germline CDR1 reads MNHEY; CDR2 reads SVGAGI. The CDR3 consists of 11 residues. V lost 0 bases to trimming and J lost 9 bases, with 5 bases between them.

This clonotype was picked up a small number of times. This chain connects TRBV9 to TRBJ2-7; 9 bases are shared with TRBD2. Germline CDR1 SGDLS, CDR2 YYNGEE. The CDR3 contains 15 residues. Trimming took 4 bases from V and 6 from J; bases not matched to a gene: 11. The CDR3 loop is CASSLDGGRAREQYF. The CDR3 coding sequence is TGTGCCAGCAGCTTAGACGGCGGGAGGGCCCGCGAGCAGTACTTC.

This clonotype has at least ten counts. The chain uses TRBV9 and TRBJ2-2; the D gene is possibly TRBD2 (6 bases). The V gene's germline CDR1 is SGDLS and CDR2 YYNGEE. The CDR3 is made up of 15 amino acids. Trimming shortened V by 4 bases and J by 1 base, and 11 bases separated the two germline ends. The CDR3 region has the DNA TGTGCCAGCAGCCCCTCGGGGGTGAACACCGGGGAGCTGTTTTTT. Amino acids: CASSPSGVNTGELFF.

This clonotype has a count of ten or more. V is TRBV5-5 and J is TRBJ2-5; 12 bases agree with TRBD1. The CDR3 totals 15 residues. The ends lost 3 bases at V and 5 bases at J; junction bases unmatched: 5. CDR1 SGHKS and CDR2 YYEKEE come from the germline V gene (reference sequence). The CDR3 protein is CASSSGQGARETQYF. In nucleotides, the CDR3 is TGTGCCAGCAGCTCGGGACAGGGGGCTAGGGAGACCCAGTACTTC.

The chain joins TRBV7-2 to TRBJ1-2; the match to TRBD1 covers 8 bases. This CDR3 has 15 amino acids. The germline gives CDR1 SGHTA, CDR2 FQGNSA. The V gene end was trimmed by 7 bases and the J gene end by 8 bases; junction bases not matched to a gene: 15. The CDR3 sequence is CASNPSGPGQGGYTF. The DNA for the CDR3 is TGTGCCAGCAATCCCTCCGGGCCCGGACAGGGCGGCTACACCTTC.

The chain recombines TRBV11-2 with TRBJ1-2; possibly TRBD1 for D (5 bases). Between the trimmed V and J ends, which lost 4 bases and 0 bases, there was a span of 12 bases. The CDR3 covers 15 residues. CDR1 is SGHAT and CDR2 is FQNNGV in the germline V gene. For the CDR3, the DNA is TGTGCCAGCAGCTGGGGGGACGGACCTAACTATGGCTACACCTTC. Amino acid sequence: CASSWGDGPNYGYTF.

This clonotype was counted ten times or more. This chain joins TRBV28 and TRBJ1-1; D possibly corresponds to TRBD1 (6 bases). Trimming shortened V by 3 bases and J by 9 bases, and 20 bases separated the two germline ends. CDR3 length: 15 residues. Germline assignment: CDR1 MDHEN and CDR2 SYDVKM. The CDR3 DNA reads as TGTGCCAGCAGTTTGCACGCCGGCCTTCAGGGGAAAGCTTTCTTT. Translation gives CASSLHAGLQGKAFF.

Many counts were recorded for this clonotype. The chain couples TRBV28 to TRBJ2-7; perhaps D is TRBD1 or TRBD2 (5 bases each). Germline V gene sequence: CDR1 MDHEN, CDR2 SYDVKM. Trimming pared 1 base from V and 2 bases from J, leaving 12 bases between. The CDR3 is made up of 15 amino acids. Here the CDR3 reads CASSLSGRATYEQYF. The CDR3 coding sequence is TGTGCCAGCAGTTTATCGGGACGCGCTACCTACGAGCAGTACTTC.

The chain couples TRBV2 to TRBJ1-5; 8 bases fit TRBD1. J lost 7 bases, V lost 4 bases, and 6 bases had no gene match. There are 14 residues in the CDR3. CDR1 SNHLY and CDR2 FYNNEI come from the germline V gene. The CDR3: CASSGTGREQPQHF. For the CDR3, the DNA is TGTGCCAGCAGTGGGACAGGGCGGGAACAGCCCCAGCATTTT.

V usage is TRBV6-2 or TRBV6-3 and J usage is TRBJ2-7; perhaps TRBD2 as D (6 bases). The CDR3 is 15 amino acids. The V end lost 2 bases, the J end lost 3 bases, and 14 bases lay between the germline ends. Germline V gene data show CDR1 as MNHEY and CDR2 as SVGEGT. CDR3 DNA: TGTGCCAGCAGTTACGGGCCTAGCGAGGACTACGAGCAGTACTTC. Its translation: CASSYGPSEDYEQYF.

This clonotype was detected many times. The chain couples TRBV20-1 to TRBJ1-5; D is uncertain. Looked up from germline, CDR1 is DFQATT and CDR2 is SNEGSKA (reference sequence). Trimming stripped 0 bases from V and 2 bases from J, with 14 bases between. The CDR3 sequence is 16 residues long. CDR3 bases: TGCAGTGCTAGAGATACCCGGGGAATAGGCAATCAGCCCCAGCATTTT. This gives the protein CSARDTRGIGNQPQHF.

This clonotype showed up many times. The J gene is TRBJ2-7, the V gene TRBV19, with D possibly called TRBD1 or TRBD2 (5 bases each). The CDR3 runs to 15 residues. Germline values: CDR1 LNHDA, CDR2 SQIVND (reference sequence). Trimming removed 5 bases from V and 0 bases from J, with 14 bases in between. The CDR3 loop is CASSVNLGTSYEQYF. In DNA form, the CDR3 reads TGTGCCAGTAGTGTCAACCTCGGGACCTCCTACGAGCAGTACTTC. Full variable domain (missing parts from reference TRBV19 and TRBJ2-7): DGGITQSPKYLFRKEGQNVTLSCEQNLNHDAMYWYRQDPGQGLRLIYYSQIVNDFQKGDIAEGYSVSREKKESFPLTVTSAQKNPTAFYLCASSVNLGTSYEQYFGPGTRLTVT.

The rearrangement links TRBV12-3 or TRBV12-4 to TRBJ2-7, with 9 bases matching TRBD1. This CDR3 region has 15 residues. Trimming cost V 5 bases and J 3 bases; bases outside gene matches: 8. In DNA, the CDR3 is TGTGCCAGCAGTCCCCGGGACAGGGTGAACTACGAGCAGTACTTC. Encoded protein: CASSPRDRVNYEQYF.

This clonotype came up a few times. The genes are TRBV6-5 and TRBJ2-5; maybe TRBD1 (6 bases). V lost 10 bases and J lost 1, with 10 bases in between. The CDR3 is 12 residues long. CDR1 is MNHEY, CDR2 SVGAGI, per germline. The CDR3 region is CATWTAQETQYF. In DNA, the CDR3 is TGTGCCACCTGGACAGCCCAAGAGACCCAGTACTTC.

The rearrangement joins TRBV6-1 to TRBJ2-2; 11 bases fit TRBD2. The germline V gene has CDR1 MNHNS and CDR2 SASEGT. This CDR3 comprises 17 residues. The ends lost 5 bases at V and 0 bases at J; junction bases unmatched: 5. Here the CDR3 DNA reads TGTGCCAGCAGTCATCGGACTAGCGGGTCGAACACCGGGGAGCTGTTTTTT. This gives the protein CASSHRTSGSNTGELFF.

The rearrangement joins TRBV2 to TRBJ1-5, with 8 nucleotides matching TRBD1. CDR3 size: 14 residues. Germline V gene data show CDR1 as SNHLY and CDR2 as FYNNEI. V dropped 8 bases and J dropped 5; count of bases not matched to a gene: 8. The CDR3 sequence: CASRDRGGYQPQHF. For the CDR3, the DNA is TGTGCCAGCCGAGACAGGGGCGGGTATCAGCCCCAGCATTTT.